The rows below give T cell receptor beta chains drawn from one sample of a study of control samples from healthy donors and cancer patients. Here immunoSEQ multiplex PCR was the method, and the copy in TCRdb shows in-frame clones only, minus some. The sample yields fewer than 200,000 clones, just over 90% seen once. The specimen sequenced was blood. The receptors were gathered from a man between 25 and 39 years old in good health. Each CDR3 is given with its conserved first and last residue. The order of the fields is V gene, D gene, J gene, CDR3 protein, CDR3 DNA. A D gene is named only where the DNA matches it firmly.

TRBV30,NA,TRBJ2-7,CAWSIHPYEQYF,TGTGCCTGGAGTATTCACCCCTACGAGCAGTACTTC
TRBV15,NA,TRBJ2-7,CATSRAGGEQYF,TGTGCCACCAGCAGAGCAGGTGGCGAGCAGTACTTC
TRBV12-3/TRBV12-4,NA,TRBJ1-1,CASSLWGNTEAFF,TGTGCCAGCAGTTTGTGGGGGAACACTGAAGCTTTCTTT
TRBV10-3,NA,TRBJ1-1,CAISEGGSNTEAFF,TGTGCCATCAGTGAGGGTGGGTCGAACACTGAAGCTTTCTTT
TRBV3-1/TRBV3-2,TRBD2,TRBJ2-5,CASSLRTSGGALRGETQYF,TGTGCCAGCAGCCTCCGGACTAGCGGGGGGGCCTTACGGGGTGAGACCCAGTACTTC
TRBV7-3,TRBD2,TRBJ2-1,CASSWLAGNEQFF,TGTGCCAGCAGCTGGTTAGCGGGAAATGAGCAGTTCTTC
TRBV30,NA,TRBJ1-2,CAWLLAGTNYGYTF,TGTGCCTGGCTATTGGCAGGGACCAACTATGGCTACACCTTC
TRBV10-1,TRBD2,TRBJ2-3,CASSEKTSGAPGTDTQYF,TGCGCCAGCAGTGAGAAGACTAGCGGTGCCCCTGGCACAGATACGCAGTATTTT
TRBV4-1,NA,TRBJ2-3,CASSQGGLLTDTQYF,TGCGCCAGCAGCCAAGGGGGACTTCTCACAGATACGCAGTATTTT
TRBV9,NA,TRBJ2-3,CASSPRSEGRGSTDTQYF,TGTGCCAGCAGCCCCCGAAGTGAGGGGAGGGGGAGCACAGATACGCAGTATTTT
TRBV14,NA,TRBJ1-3,CASSQGYSGNTIYF,TGTGCCAGCAGCCAGGGGTACTCTGGAAACACCATATATTTT
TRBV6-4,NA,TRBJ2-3,CASSDSTSGAGSDTQYF,TGTGCCAGCAGTGACTCGACCTCGGGGGCCGGCTCAGATACGCAGTATTTT
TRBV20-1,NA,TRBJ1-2,CSASNRPGDGYGYTF,TGCAGTGCTAGTAACCGCCCCGGGGACGGATATGGCTACACCTTC
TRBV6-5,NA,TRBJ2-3,CASSRRTGTDTQYF,TGTGCCAGCAGCCGCAGGACAGGCACAGATACGCAGTATTTT
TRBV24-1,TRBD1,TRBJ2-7,CATRGGDRGMYEQYF,TGTGCCACCAGGGGGGGGGACAGGGGGATGTACGAGCAGTACTTC
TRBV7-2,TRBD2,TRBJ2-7,CASSLVAGAYEQYF,TGTGCCAGCAGCTTAGTTGCGGGGGCCTACGAGCAGTACTTC
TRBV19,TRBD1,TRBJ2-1,CASSSTGAGVF,TGTGCCAGTAGTAGCACAGGGGCCGGGGTCTTC
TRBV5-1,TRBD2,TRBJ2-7,CASRGEGNEQYF,TGCGCCAGCAGGGGGGAGGGTAACGAGCAGTACTTC
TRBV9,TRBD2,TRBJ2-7,CASSPWASGPYEQYF,TGTGCCAGCAGCCCATGGGCTAGCGGTCCCTACGAGCAGTACTTC